The T cell receptor beta chain described here comes from a study of synovial regulatory T cells in juvenile arthritis (dated by TCRdb to between 2015 and 2017). Regarding the study in general: Of the sequenced patients, roughly 6 received methotrexate, one received methotrexate plus infliximab, a few were therapy-naive, and one had no treatment information. Although effector T cell subsets in the cohort were also sequenced for comparisons, the Treg dataset on its own covers only blood and synovial fluid Treg cells. TCR repertoire comparisons included Treg and Teff subsets from about 12 JIA patients with active disease. TCRbeta CDR3 repertoires of blood iaTreg cells, other blood Treg cells and synovial fluid Treg cells from matched patient samples were compared in the study.

Summary of the overall study and its limitations: Blood iaTreg cells showed lower TCR diversity than other blood Treg cells, consistent with antigen-driven expansion. Synovial Treg cells shared more CDR3 sequences with iaTreg cells than with other blood Treg cells, and Chao-Jaccard similarity confirmed that synovial Treg cells were more closely related to iaTreg cells. Across patients, iaTreg TCR repertoires were largely private and overlapped partially with synovial Teff repertoires and blood CPL repertoires.

The donors for the TCR repertoire analysis were some 11 juvenile idiopathic arthritis patients with active disease who had not reached inactive disease, of whom 3 were polyarticular and 8 were oligoarticular. The median age of the TCR-sequenced patients was less than 13 years (range roughly 2.3-25), and their median disease duration was about 7 years (range 0.2-19.1). Samples for TCR repertoire analysis came from two centres in Italy. Peripheral blood mononuclear cells were separated using a Histopaque-1077 density gradient and frozen in approximately 90% FCS with approximately 10% DMSO. A remark on this clone: Its recognized antigen is unknown.

CDR1 and CDR2, per the germline V gene, are MGHRA and YSYEKL. The CDR3 contains 18 residues, cysteine and phenylalanine counted. DNA is not recorded here. The library was prepared using the immunoSEQ multiplex PCR assay. Adaptive Biotechnologies carried out the TCRbeta CDR3 sequencing. On the authors' methods: Repertoire similarity was assessed with the Chao-modified Jaccard index and with the median clonotype overlap from 200 random subsamples of equal sample size. Similarity analyses were performed using either productive nucleotide sequences or in silico-translated amino acid sequences. Hierarchical clustering with single linkage and t-SNE based on Chao-modified Jaccard distances were applied for the comparison of repertoires. Repertoire diversity was assessed with the Renyi index over a range of alpha values after the sample sizes were normalised. Not all clones reach the TCRdb copy of this immuneACCESS table, which keeps in-frame sequences only. Checked studies attribute under half of the gap to unresolved V genes and leave the rest unexplained. The D gene and trimming were derived from the DNA, and the V and J assignments and clone size from that table. The sample's records list about 10,000 clones. 0.35% of the sample comes from the top ten.

This sequence uses TRBV4-1 and TRBJ2-7; TCRdb designates TRBD2, a call that cannot be tested without DNA. This TCR derives from a donor aged 2-29 years with juvenile idiopathic arthritis. The sequenced material came from Treg cells from blood. The cell subset or site tag for this specimen amounts to: remaining (HLA-DR-negative) circulating blood Treg cells. The CDR3 has the sequence CAILQLTSWRAPGGEQYF.